These 17 T cell receptor beta chains were all obtained from the same sample, sequenced in a study of blood T cells in healthy people across ages. A second 7 to 11 cycle PCR used barcoded and J-beta primers. Each CDR3 protein is one row after TCRdb ran MiXCR on the 5' RACE reads. Among more than 1,000,000 distinct CDR3 sequences listed, under 30% were seen once. The same sample was also used in a study of T cells of mothers and their children.

The sample taken for sequencing was blood. These receptors all come from a girl aged 2-10 years in good health.

There are a few counts of this clonotype. V gene TRBV20-1 combines with J gene TRBJ1-4; tentative D call: TRBD1 (6 bases). Germline CDR1 and CDR2: DFQATT and SNEGSKA (reference sequence). The CDR3 has 17 amino acids. With 1 base removed from V and 1 base from J, the gap between germline ends came to 16 bases. The CDR3 region is CSARAARQGRTNEKLFF. The CDR3 nucleotides are TGCAGTGCTAGAGCGGCCCGGCAGGGGAGAACTAATGAAAAACTGTTTTTT.

This chain connects TRBV6-5 to TRBJ2-1; perhaps TRBD2 as D (7 bases). The CDR3 spans 14 residues. Between the trimmed V and J ends, which lost 6 bases and 8 bases, there was a span of 17 bases. Germline-derived CDR1 and CDR2 are MNHEY and SVGAGI. This CDR3 is CASRFREGGHEQFF. CDR3 sequence (DNA): TGTGCCAGCAGGTTTCGTGAGGGGGGGCATGAGCAGTTCTTC.

This clonotype was counted only a few times. This sequence joins TRBV5-5 and TRBJ2-3; either TRBD1 or TRBD2 may fit D (5 bases each). Germline V gene data show CDR1 as SGHKS and CDR2 as YYEKEE (reference sequence). The CDR3 is 16 amino acids. V lost 1 base and J 0 bases, leaving 12 bases between the germline ends. The CDR3 region has the DNA TGTGCCAGCAGCTTGAGAGGGGTAACTAGCACAGATACGCAGTATTTT. Its protein is CASSLRGVTSTDTQYF.

In this sample, this clonotype turned up a few times. The chain combines TRBV7-2 with TRBJ1-2; D is unclear. The germline V and J ends were trimmed by 1 base and 4 bases, with 13 bases remaining between them. The CDR3 totals 15 residues. Germline V gene data show CDR1 as SGHTA and CDR2 as FQGNSA. CDR3 nucleotide sequence: TGTGCCAGCAGCTTAGAGGTGTCGTTTGGCTATGGCTACACCTTC. Translated, it gives CASSLEVSFGYGYTF.

The rearrangement joins TRBV7-9 to TRBJ2-5; 15 nucleotides match TRBD2. The CDR3 consists of 15 residues. From germline, CDR1 is SEHNR and CDR2 FQNEAQ (reference sequence). V lost 6 bases and J lost 11; bases outside the gene matches: 10. The CDR3 nucleotides read TGTGCCAGCAGACCTGGGACTAGCGGGAGGCAGGAGCAGTACTTC. Protein sequence: CASRPGTSGRQEQYF.

This clonotype came up a few times. This chain links TRBV7-2 with TRBJ2-5; 9 nucleotides align to TRBD2. Gene TRBJ2-7 matches the end of the DNA better, so the J call may be wrong. Per germline, CDR1 SGHTA and CDR2 FQGNSA. This CDR3 contains 14 residues. CDR3 region: CASSLASGSNEQYF. The CDR3 nucleotides are TGTGCCAGCAGCTTAGCTAGCGGGAGCAACGAGCAGTACTTC.

The J gene is TRBJ2-3, the V gene TRBV20-1; 14 bases map to TRBD2. The CDR3 runs to 14 residues. CDR1 is DFQATT, CDR2 SNEGSKA, per germline (reference sequence). J lost 8 bases, V lost 6 bases, and 7 bases had no gene match. CDR3 bases: TGCAGTGCGGCTACGGGACTAGCGGGGGTTACGCAGTATTTT. It encodes CSAATGLAGVTQYF.

This clonotype has a handful of counts. The rearrangement joins TRBV4-3 to TRBJ1-2; tentative D call: TRBD1 (5 bases). The CDR3 sequence is 15 residues long. Trimming removed 5 bases at V and 8 bases at J, with 21 bases between. Looked up from germline, CDR1 is LGHNA and CDR2 is YSLEER. The CDR3 DNA is TGCGCCAGCAGCGTAGGACTCCAGGGCAAGTCAGGCTACACCTTC. This encodes CASSVGLQGKSGYTF.

Only a few counts were recorded for this clonotype. The J gene is TRBJ2-5, the V gene TRBV29-1; D might be TRBD2 (6 bases). Trimming cost V 0 bases and J 5 bases, with 13 bases left between them. This CDR3 has 14 residues. Germline V lookup: CDR1 SQVTM, CDR2 ANQGSEA. The CDR3 nucleotides read TGCAGCGTTGAAGATCAGTCAGCGGGCGAGACCCAGTACTTC. Translated, it gives CSVEDQSAGETQYF.

This clonotype was seen a few times. V is TRBV29-1 and J is TRBJ2-7; the match to TRBD1 covers 7 bases. The V gene's germline CDR1 is SQVTM and CDR2 ANQGSEA. Unmatched junction bases numbered 4, after V lost 2 bases and J lost 3 bases. This CDR3 region has 13 residues. DNA for the CDR3: TGCAGCGTTGAAAACGACAGGGACTACGAGCAGTACTTC. It codes for CSVENDRDYEQYF.

V and J are TRBV12-3 or TRBV12-4 and TRBJ2-1; D possibly uses TRBD1 or TRBD2 (5 bases each). The end of the DNA is better explained by TRBJ2-5, so the J call may be wrong. The length of the CDR3 is 15 residues. CDR3 DNA sequence: TGTGCCAGCAGCCCAACAAGGGGAGCAGGAGAGACCCAGTACTTC. It specifies CASSPTRGAGETQYF.

This clonotype was detected a few times. The V and J genes are TRBV9 and TRBJ2-5, with a weak D call TRBD2 (6 bases). Trimming removed 6 bases from V and 7 bases from J, with 16 bases in between. Germline CDR1 reads SGDLS; CDR2 reads YYNGEE. CDR3 length: 13 amino acids. The CDR3 DNA is TGTGCCAGCAAATTCGGTGAGGAGGGGACCCAGTACTTC. Protein: CASKFGEEGTQYF.

The rearrangement links TRBV9 to TRBJ2-5, with 12 bases identical to TRBD2. With the DNA end fitting TRBJ2-1 better, the J assignment may be wrong. This CDR3 has 14 amino acids. CDR1 is SGDLS, CDR2 YYNGEE, per germline. CDR3 nucleotide sequence: TGTGCCAGCAGCCCCCGACTAGCGGGGGTTGAGCAGTTCTTC. Protein product: CASSPRLAGVEQFF.

The genes are TRBV7-9 and TRBJ2-5; 9 nucleotides line up with TRBD1. Matching the DNA end better, TRBJ2-7 makes the J call doubtful. Germline CDR1 SEHNR, CDR2 FQNEAQ (reference sequence). This CDR3 contains 15 residues. The CDR3 spells CASSLPGQGVYEQYF. DNA of the CDR3: TGTGCCAGCAGCCTACCGGGACAGGGAGTCTACGAGCAGTACTTC.

There are a few counts of this clonotype. At one end, the junction sequence differs from germline, possibly due to a read error. This sequence joins TRBV11-1 and TRBJ2-5; 9 positions agree with TRBD2. This CDR3 spans 15 amino acids. Germline V gene lookup returns CDR1 SGHAT and CDR2 FQDESV (reference sequence). CDR3 nucleotide sequence: TGTGCCAGCAGCCTAGCGGGATCCGTCCAAGAGACCCAGTACTTC. Amino acids: CASSLAGSVQETQYF.

This chain connects TRBV29-1 to TRBJ2-1, with 9 bases that match TRBD1. The germline gives CDR1 SQVTM, CDR2 ANQGSEA. The CDR3 has 16 amino acids. J was trimmed by 4 bases and V by 1 base; bases with no gene match: 8. CDR3 sequence reads: CSVEGYRDRVYNEQFF. The CDR3, as DNA: TGCAGCGTTGAAGGATACCGGGACAGGGTTTACAATGAGCAGTTCTTC.

This chain links TRBV4-3 with TRBJ2-3; D not certain. This CDR3 has 14 residues. V lost 4 bases and J lost 1, with 9 bases in between. Germline-derived CDR1 and CDR2 are LGHNA and YSLEER. CDR3 in amino acids: CASSPLSGTDTQYF. The DNA of the CDR3 is TGCGCCAGCAGCCCCCTAAGTGGCACAGATACGCAGTATTTT.